This TCR beta chain was sequenced for a study of blood T cell repertoires in COVID-19. Background on the study: There were acute and convalescent COVID-19 samples, and they came from the United States, Italy and Spain. PBMCs, B-cell-depleted T cells, or T cells were the source of the cDNA or gDNA that made up the material.

Looked up from germline, CDR1 is MRHNA and CDR2 is SNTAGT. The CDR3 is made up of 14 amino acids. V lost 7 bases and J lost 1; bases outside the gene matches: 2. The protocol was immunoSEQ multiplex PCR, while the TCRdb copy is restricted to in-frame clones and leaves out a portion. The table records around 140,000 clones, about 90% of them present only once. This receptor was identified in an older man with acute or convalescent COVID-19. The chain employs TRBV6-4 and TRBJ2-3, with 10 positions matching TRBD2. The specimen sequenced was peripheral blood. The CDR3, as DNA: TGTGCCAGCAAGAGCGGGGGGGGCACAGATACGCAGTATTTT. Translated, it gives CASKSGGGTDTQYF.